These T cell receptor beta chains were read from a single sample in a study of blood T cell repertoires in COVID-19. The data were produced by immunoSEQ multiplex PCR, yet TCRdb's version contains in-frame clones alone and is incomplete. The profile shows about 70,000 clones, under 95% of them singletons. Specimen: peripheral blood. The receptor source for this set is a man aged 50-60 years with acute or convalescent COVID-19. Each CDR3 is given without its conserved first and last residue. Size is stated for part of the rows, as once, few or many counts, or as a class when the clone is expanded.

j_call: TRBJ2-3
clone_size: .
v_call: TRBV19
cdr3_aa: ASSPGVRTDTQY

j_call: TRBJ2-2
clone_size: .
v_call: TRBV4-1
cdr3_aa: ASSQRSGLAQLTVGELF

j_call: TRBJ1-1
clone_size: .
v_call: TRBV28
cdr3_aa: ASSPHRLNTEAF

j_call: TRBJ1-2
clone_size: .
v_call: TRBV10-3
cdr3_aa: AITGGGGVNYGYT

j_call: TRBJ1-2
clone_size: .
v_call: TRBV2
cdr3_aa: ASSDGRGDYGYT

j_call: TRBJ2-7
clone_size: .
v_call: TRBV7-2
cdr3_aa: ASSLKDRFGHEQY

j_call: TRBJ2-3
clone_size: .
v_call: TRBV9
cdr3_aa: ASSLRTGGTDTQY

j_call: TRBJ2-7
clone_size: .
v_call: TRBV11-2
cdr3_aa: ASSLAGTGLYEQY

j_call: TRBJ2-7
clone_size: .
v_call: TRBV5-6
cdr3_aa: ASSFGTGVFYEQY

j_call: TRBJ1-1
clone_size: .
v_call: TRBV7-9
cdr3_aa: ASSPSGGARWAEAF

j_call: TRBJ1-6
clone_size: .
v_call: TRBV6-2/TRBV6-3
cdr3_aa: ASSYFQGRNSPLH

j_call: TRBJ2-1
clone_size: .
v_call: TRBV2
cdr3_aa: ASSSGTSGNEQF

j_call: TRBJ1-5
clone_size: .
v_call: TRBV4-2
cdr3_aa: ASSQALANLGQPQH

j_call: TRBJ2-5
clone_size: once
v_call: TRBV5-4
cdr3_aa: ASSFRSGQETQY

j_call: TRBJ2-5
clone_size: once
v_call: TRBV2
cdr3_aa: ASSGLRGGGETQY

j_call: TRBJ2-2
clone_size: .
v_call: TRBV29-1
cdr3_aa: SVDGTANTGELF

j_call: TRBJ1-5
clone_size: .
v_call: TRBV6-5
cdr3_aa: ASSSRGNQPQH

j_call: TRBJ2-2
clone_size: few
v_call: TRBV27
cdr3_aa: ASSLTGVAGELF

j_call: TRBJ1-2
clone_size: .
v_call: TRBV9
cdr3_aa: ASSARDLGLAYGYT

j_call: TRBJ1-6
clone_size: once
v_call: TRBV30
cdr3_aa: AWQDAYNSPLH

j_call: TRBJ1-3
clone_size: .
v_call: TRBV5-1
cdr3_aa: ASSMTGKDFGNTIY

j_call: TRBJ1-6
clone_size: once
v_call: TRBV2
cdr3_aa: ASSFDRVLGNSPLH